Given below is one T cell receptor (beta chain) in context. The source of the sample is a study of human T cells and chemical hapten exposure. Whole-study context: For sensitization, 2% DPC was applied to an approximately 2 cm by approximately 2 cm patch of upper inner arm skin. Diphenylcyclopropenone was administered weekly to the scalp of patients throughout the roughly 22-week study.

Per germline, CDR1 GTSNPN and CDR2 SVGIG (reference sequence). CDR3 length equals 13 residues. Between the trimmed V and J ends, which lost 0 bases and 6 bases, there was a span of 10 bases. From the RACE reads, TCRdb called clonotypes with MiXCR, one entry per CDR3 protein. This table holds fewer than 95,000 distinct CDR3 sequences, approximately 10% found once. The time point is: patch test 1, 2 weeks after DPC sensitization. Treatment given: therapeutic diphenylcyclopropenone sensitization with weekly scalp DPC. The sample consisted of whole blood, taken in connection with sensitization to the hapten diphenylcyclopropenone (DPC). This clonotype was sampled from a man aged 35 to 55 with alopecia areata. Some clones in this sample may be carry-over from other donors' samples. The chain uses TRBV30 and TRBJ2-3; no firm D call. The CDR3 sequence is CAWSVGMSDTQYF. In nucleotides, the CDR3 is TGTGCCTGGAGTGTAGGGATGTCCGATACGCAGTATTTT.